This record concerns one TCR beta chain sequence. Antigen specificity is unknown. The data stem from a study of Ad26.COV2.S vaccination and SARS-CoV-2 variants. Some clones are missing from TCRdb's copy, which holds only in-frame ones; the method was immunoSEQ multiplex PCR. The sample lists hundreds of thousands of clones; 83% were seen once. Germline CDR1 and CDR2: SGHAT and FQNNGV. This CDR3 region has 14 residues. Between the trimmed V and J ends, which lost 5 bases and 0 bases, there was a span of 8 bases. The treatment: roughly 18 received Ad26.COV2.S at low or high dose, single or two shots; 5 received placebo; per-sample allocation not given. Material that was analyzed had been drawn on day 63 after the first vaccine or placebo injection. An Ad26 vector carrying the Wuhan-strain SARS-CoV-2 spike served as the vaccine. Notes on the study in general: Vaccine recipients showed a spike-specific TCR breadth that was higher than in placebo recipients. Measurement of non-spike TCR breadth gave similar results in vaccine and placebo recipients. Analyses that measured TCR breadth and depth may have underestimated total T cell responses.

This rearrangement joins TRBV11-2 to TRBJ1-3; D is unclear. The clonotype comes from a person between 18 and 65 years old who received the Ad26.COV2.S COVID-19 vaccine or a placebo. The material was peripheral blood, obtained in a trial of Ad26.COV2.S vaccine versus placebo. The CDR3 sequence is CASSLIDSGNTIYF. CDR3 in DNA: TGTGCCAGCAGCCTAATTGACTCTGGAAACACCATATATTTT.